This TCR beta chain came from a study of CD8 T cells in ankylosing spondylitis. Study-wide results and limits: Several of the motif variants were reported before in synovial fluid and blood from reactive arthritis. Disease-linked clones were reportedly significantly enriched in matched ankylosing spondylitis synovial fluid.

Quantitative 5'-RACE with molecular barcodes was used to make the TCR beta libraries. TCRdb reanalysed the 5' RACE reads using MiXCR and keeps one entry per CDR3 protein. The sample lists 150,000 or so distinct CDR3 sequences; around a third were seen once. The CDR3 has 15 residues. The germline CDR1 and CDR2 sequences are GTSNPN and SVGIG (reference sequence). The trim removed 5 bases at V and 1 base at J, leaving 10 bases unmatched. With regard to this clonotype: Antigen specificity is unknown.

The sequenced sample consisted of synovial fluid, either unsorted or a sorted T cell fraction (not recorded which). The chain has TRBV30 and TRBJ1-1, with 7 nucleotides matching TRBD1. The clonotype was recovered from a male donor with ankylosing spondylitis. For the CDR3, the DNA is TGTGCCTGGGTTAAGGACAGGAGGCAGAACACTGAAGCTTTCTTT. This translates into CAWVKDRRQNTEAFF.